This TCR beta chain was captured in a study of T cells in narcolepsy. This clone was recorded a few times. Produced via immunoSEQ multiplex PCR; TCRdb's table is partial and in-frame only. The sample yields about 35,000 clones, 80% seen once. Sequencing used memory (CD45RA-) CD4+ T cells from blood. This sequence was found in a human donor in good health.

The CDR3 DNA sequence: TGTGCCAGCAGCCCCGGGACAGGGGGCGTCTACGAGCAGTACTTC. Translating gives CASSPGTGGVYEQYF. The J gene is TRBJ2-7, the V gene TRBV7-2; TRBD1 matches at 12 bases. The CDR3 extends over 15 amino acids. The trim removed 5 bases at V and 3 bases at J, leaving 5 bases unmatched. Germline values: CDR1 SGHTA, CDR2 FQGNSA.